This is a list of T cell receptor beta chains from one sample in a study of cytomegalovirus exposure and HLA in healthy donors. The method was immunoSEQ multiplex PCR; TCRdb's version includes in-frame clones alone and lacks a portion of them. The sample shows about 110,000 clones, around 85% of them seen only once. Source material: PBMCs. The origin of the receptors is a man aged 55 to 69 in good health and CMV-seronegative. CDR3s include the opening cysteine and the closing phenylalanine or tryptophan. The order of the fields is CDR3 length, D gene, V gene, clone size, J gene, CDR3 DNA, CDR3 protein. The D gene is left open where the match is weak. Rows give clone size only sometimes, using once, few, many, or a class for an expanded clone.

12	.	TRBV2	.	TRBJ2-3	TGTGCCAACTCAACTCGGACAGATACGCAGTATTTT	CANSTRTDTQYF
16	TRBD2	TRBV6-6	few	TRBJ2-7	TGTGCCAGCAGATCCCTTAGCGGGGGAACCCCCTACGAGCAGTACTTC	CASRSLSGGTPYEQYF
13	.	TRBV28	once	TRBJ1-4	TGTGCCAGCAGTTACGGGGCTAATGAAAAACTGTTTTTT	CASSYGANEKLFF
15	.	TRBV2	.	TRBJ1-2	TGTGCCAGCAGTGAAGCGCTGGGGGGGCTCGGTGGCTACACCTTC	CASSEALGGLGGYTF
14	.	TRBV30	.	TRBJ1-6	TGTGCCTGGAGAGGTGGGGCAGGGAATTCACCCCTCCACTTT	CAWRGGAGNSPLHF
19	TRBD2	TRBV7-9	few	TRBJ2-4	TGTGCCAGCAGCCCCCGACTAGCGGGGGGGCTATTAGCCAAAAACATTCAGTACTTC	CASSPRLAGGLLAKNIQYF
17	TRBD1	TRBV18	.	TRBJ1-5	TGTGCCAGCTCACCATACGGAGGGACAGGGAGGGCAGGGCCCCAGCATTTT	CASSPYGGTGRAGPQHF
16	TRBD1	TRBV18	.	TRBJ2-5	TGTGCCAGCTCACCGTCCGTGACAGGGACCTCAGAGACCCAGTACTTC	CASSPSVTGTSETQYF
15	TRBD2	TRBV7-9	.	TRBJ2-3	TGTGCCAGCAGCTTAGGTAGCGGGGGGGTCCCCGAGGAGTATTTT	CASSLGSGGVPEEYF
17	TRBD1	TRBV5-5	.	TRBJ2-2	TGTGCCAGCAGCTTGTTGTCGGGACAGGGGAGGGACGGGGAGCTGTTTTTT	CASSLLSGQGRDGELFF
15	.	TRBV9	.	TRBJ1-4	TGTGCCAGCAGCCTAAGGACAGAGGTTAATGAAAAACTGTTTTTT	CASSLRTEVNEKLFF
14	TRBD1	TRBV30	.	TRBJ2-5	TGTGCCTGGAGTGTGTCAGGGGGCCAAGAGACCCAGTACTTC	CAWSVSGGQETQYF
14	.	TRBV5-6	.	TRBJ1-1	TGTGCCAGCAGCCATAACAGGCGCCCAGATGAAGCTTTCTTT	CASSHNRRPDEAFF
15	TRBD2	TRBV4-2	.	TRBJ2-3	TGTGCCAGCAGCCGCTCGGGGGGGCCAACAGATACGCAGTATTTT	CASSRSGGPTDTQYF
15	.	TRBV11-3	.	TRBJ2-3	TGTGCCAGCAGCGGGGGGGCTAGGCACACAGATACGCAGTATTTT	CASSGGARHTDTQYF
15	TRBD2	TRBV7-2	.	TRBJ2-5	TGTGCCAGCAGTCAACAAGTGGGGGGGCAAGAGACCCAGTACTTC	CASSQQVGGQETQYF
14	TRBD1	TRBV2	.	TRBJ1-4	TGTGCCAGCAGGTGGGACAGGGACGGTGAAAAACTGTTTTTT	CASRWDRDGEKLFF
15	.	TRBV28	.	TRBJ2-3	TGTGCCAGCAGCCCAGGACAGCCCAGCACAGATACGCAGTATTTT	CASSPGQPSTDTQYF
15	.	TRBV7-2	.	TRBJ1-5	TGTGCCAGCAGCAGATTCGGGGGGAGCAATCAGCCCCAGCATTTT	CASSRFGGSNQPQHF
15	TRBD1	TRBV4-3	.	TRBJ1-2	TGCGCCAGCAGCCATACCGGGACAGGGAAGTATGGCTACACCTTC	CASSHTGTGKYGYTF
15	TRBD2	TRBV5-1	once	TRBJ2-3	TGCGCCAGCAGCTGGGGGGGGTCTAGCACAGATACGCAGTATTTT	CASSWGGSSTDTQYF
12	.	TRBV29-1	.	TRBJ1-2	TGCAGCGTTGTATCCTCGGGCTATGGCTACACCTTC	CSVVSSGYGYTF